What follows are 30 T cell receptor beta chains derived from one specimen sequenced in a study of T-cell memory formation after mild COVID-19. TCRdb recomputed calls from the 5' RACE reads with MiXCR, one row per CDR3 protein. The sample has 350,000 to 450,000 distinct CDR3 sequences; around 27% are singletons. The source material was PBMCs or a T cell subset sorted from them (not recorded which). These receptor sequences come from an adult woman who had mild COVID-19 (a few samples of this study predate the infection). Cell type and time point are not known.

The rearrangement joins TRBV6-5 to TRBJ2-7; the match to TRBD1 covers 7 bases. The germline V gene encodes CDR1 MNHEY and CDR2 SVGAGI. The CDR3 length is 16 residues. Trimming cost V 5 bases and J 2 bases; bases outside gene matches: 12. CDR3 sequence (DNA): TGTGCCAGCAGTCCACAGGGGACATCCCTACCCTACGAGCAGTACTTC. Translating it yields CASSPQGTSLPYEQYF.

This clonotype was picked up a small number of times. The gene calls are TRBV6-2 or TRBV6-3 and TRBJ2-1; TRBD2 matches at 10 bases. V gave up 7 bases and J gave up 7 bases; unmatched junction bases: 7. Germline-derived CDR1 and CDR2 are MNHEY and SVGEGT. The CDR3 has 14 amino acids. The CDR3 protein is CASMGSGRRNEQFF. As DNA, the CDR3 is TGTGCCAGCATGGGTAGCGGGAGGAGGAATGAGCAGTTCTTC.

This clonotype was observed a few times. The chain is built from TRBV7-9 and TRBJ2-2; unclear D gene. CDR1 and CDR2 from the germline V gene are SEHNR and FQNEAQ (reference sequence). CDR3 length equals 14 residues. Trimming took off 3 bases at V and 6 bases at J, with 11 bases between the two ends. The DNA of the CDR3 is TGTGCCAGCAGCTTTGCCCCTGATCCCGGGGAGCTGTTTTTT. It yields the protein CASSFAPDPGELFF.

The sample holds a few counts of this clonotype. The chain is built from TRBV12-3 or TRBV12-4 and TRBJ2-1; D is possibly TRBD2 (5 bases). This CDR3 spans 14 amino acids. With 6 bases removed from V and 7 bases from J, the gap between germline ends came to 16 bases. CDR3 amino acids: CASRAGNKANEQFF. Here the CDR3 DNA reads TGTGCCAGCAGGGCGGGTAATAAAGCGAATGAGCAGTTCTTC.

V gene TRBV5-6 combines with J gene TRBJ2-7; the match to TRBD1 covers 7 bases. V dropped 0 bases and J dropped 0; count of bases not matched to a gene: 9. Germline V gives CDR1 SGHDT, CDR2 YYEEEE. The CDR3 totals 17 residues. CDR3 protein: CASSLARVGTASYEQYF. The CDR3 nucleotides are TGTGCCAGCAGCTTGGCTCGGGTCGGGACAGCCTCCTACGAGCAGTACTTC.

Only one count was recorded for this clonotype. The CDR3 region is CASSLAGTPQETQYF. In nucleotides, the CDR3 is TGTGCCAGCAGCTTAGCCGGGACTCCCCAAGAGACCCAGTACTTC. The chain is built from TRBV7-8 and TRBJ2-5; tentatively, D is TRBD2 (6 bases). V gave up 0 bases and J gave up 1 base, with 9 bases separating them. CDR3 size: 15 residues. Germline-derived CDR1 and CDR2 are SGHVS and FQNEAQ.

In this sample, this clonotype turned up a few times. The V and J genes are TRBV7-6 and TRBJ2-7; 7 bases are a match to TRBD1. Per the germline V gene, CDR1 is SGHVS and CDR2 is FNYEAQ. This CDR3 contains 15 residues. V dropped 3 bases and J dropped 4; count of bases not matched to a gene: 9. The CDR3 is CASSFLGDSPYEQYF. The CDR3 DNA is TGTGCCAGCAGCTTTCTTGGGGACAGCCCTTACGAGCAGTACTTC.

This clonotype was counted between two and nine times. The CDR3 loop reads CASSLTGPYNEQFF. The DNA for the CDR3 is TGTGCCAGCAGCTTAACAGGACCGTACAATGAGCAGTTCTTC. The J gene is TRBJ2-1, the V gene TRBV12-3 or TRBV12-4; TRBD1 might be the D (5 bases). Trimming took off 6 bases at V and 4 bases at J, with 13 bases between the two ends. The CDR3 consists of 14 residues.

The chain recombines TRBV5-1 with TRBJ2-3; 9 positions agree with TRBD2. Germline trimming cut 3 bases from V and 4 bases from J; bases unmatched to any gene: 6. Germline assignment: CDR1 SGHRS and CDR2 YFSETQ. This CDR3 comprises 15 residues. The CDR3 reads CASSWTSGGPDTQYF. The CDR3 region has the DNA TGCGCCAGCAGCTGGACGAGCGGGGGGCCAGATACGCAGTATTTT.

The CDR3 coding sequence is TGTGCCAGCAGTTACGGGGGGAAGGCTTCATTATATTTT. Amino acids: CASSYGGKASLYF. V usage is TRBV6-5 and J usage is TRBJ1-3; D possibly corresponds to TRBD1 (5 bases). There are 13 residues in the CDR3. Per germline, CDR1 MNHEY and CDR2 SVGAGI. Trimming took 2 bases from V and 14 from J, leaving 16 bases between them.

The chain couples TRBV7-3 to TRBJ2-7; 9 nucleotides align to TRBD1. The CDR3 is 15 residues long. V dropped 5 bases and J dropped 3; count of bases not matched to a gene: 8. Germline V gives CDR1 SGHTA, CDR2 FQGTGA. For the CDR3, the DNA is TGTGCCAGCAGCCCGGGGACAGGGTACGGCTACGAGCAGTACTTC. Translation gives CASSPGTGYGYEQYF.

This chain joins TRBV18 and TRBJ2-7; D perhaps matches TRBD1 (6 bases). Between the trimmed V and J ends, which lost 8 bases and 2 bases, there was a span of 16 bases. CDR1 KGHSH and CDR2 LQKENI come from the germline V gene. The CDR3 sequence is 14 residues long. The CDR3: CASTRRDNTYEQYF. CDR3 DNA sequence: TGTGCCAGCACTCGCCGGGACAACACCTACGAGCAGTACTTC.

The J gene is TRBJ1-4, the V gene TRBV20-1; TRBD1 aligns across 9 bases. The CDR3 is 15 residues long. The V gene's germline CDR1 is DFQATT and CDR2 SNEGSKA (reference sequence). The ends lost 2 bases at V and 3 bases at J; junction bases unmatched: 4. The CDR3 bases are TGCAGTGCTAGACACAGGGGGCCGTCTAATGAAAAACTGTTTTTT. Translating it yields CSARHRGPSNEKLFF.

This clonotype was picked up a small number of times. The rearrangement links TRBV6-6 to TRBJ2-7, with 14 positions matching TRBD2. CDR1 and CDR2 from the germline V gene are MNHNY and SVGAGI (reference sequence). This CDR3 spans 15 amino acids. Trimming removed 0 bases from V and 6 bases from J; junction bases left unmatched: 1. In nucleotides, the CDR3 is TGTGCCAGCAGTTACTCGGGACTAGCGGGAGCCGAGCAGTACTTC. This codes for CASSYSGLAGAEQYF.

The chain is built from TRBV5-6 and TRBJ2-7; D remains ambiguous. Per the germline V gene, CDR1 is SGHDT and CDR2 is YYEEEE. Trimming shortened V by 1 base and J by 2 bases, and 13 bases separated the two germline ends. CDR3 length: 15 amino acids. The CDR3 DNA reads TGTGCCAGCAGCTTGAGGCTTGACACCACCTACGAGCAGTACTTC. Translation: CASSLRLDTTYEQYF.

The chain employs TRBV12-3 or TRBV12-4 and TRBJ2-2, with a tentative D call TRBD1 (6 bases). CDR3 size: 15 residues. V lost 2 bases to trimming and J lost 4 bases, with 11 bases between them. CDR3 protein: CASSLQGSVTGELFF. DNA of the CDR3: TGTGCCAGCAGTTTACAGGGGTCGGTCACCGGGGAGCTGTTTTTT.

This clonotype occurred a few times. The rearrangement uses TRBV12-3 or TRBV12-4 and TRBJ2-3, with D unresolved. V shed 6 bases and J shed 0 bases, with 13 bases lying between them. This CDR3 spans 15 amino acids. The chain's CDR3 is CASRPIAMSTDTQYF. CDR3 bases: TGTGCCAGCAGACCGATAGCTATGAGCACAGATACGCAGTATTTT.

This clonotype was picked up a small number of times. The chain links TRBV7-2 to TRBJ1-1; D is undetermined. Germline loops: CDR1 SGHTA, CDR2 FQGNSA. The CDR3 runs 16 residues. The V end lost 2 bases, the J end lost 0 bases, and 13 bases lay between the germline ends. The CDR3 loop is CASSLIPGSVNTEAFF. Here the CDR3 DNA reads TGTGCCAGCAGCTTAATTCCGGGGTCCGTGAACACTGAAGCTTTCTTT.

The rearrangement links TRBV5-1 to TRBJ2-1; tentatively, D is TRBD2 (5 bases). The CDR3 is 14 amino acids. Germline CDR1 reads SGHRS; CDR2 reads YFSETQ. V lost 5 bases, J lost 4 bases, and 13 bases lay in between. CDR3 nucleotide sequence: TGCGCCAGCAGGCTGGACCGGGGTTACAATGAGCAGTTCTTC. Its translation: CASRLDRGYNEQFF.

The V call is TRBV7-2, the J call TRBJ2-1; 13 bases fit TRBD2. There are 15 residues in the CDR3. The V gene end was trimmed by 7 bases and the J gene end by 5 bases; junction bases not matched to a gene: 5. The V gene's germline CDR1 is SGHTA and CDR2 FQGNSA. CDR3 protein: CASTPGLAGNNEQFF. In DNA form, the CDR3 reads TGTGCCAGCACCCCGGGACTAGCGGGGAACAATGAGCAGTTCTTC.

DNA for the CDR3: TGTGCCACCAGTGAGGCAGGGCGCGGCGAAAAACTGTTTTTT. Translation gives CATSEAGRGEKLFF. V is TRBV24-1 and J is TRBJ1-4, with TRBD1 as a possible D gene (5 bases). The CDR3 is made up of 14 amino acids. V lost 4 bases and J lost 8, with 13 bases in between. Germline lookup yields CDR1 KGHDR and CDR2 SFDVKD.

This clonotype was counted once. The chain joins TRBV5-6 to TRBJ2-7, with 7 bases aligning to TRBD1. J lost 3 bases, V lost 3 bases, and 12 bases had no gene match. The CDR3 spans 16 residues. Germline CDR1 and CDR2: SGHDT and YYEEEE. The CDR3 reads CASSSRDRGTVYEQYF. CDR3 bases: TGTGCCAGCAGCTCCCGGGACAGAGGAACTGTCTACGAGCAGTACTTC.

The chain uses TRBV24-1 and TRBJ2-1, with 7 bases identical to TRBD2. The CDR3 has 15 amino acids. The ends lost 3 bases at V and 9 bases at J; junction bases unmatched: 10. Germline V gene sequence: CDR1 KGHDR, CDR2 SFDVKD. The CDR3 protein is CATSDPRGRGGEQFF. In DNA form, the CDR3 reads TGTGCCACCAGTGATCCCCGGGGGAGGGGCGGTGAGCAGTTCTTC.

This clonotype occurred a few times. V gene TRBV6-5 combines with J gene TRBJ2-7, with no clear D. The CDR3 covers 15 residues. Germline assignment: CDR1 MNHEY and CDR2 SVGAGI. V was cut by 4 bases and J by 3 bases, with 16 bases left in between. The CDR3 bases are TGTGCCAGCAGTTCGGTTGTAGTGGCTGTCTACGAGCAGTACTTC. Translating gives CASSSVVVAVYEQYF.

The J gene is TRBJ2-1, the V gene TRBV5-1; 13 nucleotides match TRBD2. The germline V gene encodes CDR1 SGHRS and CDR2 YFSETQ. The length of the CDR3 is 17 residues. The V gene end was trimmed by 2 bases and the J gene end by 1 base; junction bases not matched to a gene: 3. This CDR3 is CASSFLLAGGSYNEQFF. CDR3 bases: TGCGCCAGCAGCTTTCTACTAGCGGGGGGGTCCTACAATGAGCAGTTCTTC.

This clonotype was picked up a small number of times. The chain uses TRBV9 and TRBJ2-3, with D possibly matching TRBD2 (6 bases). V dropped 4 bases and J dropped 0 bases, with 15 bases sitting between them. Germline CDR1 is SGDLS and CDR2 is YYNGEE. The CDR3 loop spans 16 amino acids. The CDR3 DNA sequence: TGTGCCAGCAGCCCCGCGGGAAAATCTAGCACAGATACGCAGTATTTT. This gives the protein CASSPAGKSSTDTQYF.

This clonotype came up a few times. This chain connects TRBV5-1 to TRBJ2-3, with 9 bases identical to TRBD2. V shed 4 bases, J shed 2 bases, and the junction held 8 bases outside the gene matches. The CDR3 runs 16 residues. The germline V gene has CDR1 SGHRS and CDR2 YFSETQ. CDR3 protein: CASSDLAGDPTDTQYF. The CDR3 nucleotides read TGCGCCAGCAGCGACTTAGCGGGGGACCCCACAGATACGCAGTATTTT.

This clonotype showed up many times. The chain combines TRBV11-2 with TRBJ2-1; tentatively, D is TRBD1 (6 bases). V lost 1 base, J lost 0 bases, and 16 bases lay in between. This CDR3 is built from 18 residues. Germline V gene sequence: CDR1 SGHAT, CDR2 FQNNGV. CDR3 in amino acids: CASSLGVGAKSSYNEQFF. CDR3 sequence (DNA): TGTGCCAGCAGCTTAGGAGTGGGGGCCAAGAGCTCCTACAATGAGCAGTTCTTC.

The CDR3 reads CASSPSGKADTQYF. The CDR3 nucleotides are TGTGCCAGCAGCCCTAGCGGGAAGGCAGATACGCAGTATTTT. This rearrangement joins TRBV7-9 to TRBJ2-3; the match to TRBD2 covers 9 bases. Germline values: CDR1 SEHNR, CDR2 FQNEAQ (reference sequence). Trimming at V came to 5 bases and at J to 4 bases, leaving 4 bases not matched to a gene. The CDR3 has 14 residues.

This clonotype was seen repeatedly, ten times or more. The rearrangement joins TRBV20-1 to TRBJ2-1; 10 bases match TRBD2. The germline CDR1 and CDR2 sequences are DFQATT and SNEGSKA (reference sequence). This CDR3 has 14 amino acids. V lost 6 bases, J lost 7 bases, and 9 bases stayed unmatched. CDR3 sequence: CSAPPSGSYNEQFF. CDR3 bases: TGCAGTGCACCTCCTAGCGGGAGTTATAATGAGCAGTTCTTC.